The clone carrying this TCR beta chain has a handful of counts. The same CDR3 also results from other DNA sequences found in this sample. CDR1 is SNHLY and CDR2 is FYNNEI in the germline V gene. Trimming stripped 4 bases from V and 0 bases from J, with 7 bases between. This CDR3 is built from 14 residues. This record belongs to a study of T cells in localized non-small cell lung cancer. Repertoires were generated with immunoSEQ multiplex PCR, while TCRdb's copy carries only in-frame clones and drops some. The sample has about 55,000 clones, approximately 80% seen once. The clonotype originates from a man between 40 and 70 years old with stage III lung adenocarcinoma. The sample here was peripheral blood mononuclear cells, taken before any cancer treatment. This chain uses TRBV2 with TRBJ1-5; perhaps TRBD1 as D (5 bases). Here the CDR3 DNA reads TGTGCCAGCAGTGGGGGCTATAGCAATCAGCCCCAGCATTTT. Translating it yields CASSGGYSNQPQHF.